These 27 T cell receptor beta chains originate from one sample sequenced in a study of shared clonotypes between healthy human individuals. Measured with immunoSEQ multiplex PCR; TCRdb has only the in-frame clones, and not every one. The profile shows hundreds of thousands of clones, 55% to 75% of them singletons. Sequenced: memory CD4+ T cells sorted from blood. Subset here: CD45RA-negative fraction. These TCRs come from a woman in her thirties in good health.

J is TRBJ2-1 and V is TRBV11-2; D is uncertain. This CDR3 spans 14 amino acids. The V gene's germline CDR1 is SGHAT and CDR2 FQNNGV. The V and J ends lost 1 base and 6 bases respectively, with 10 bases between them. The CDR3 region has the DNA TGTGCCAGCAGCTTAGGGATTAGAGCCAATGAGCAGTTCTTC. This gives the protein CASSLGIRANEQFF.

The V and J genes are TRBV29-1 and TRBJ2-7, with 7 nucleotides matching TRBD2. After removal of 5 bases from V and 0 bases from J, the junction contained 7 bases not matched to a gene. The germline gives CDR1 SQVTM, CDR2 ANQGSEA. The CDR3 is made up of 14 amino acids. The CDR3 DNA is TGCAGCGTTTTAACCGGGACTAACTCCTACGAGCAGTACTTC. Protein: CSVLTGTNSYEQYF.

This chain connects TRBV6-6 to TRBJ1-2, with no clear D. The germline V gene has CDR1 MNHNY and CDR2 SVGAGI (reference sequence). Trimming left V 6 bases short and J 0 bases short, with 8 bases between. This CDR3 contains 13 residues. In DNA form, the CDR3 reads TGTGCCAGCAGCCTGGACGCTAACTATGGCTACACCTTC. It is translated as CASSLDANYGYTF.

This chain joins TRBV25-1 and TRBJ2-2; D perhaps matches TRBD2 (6 bases). V shed 2 bases and J shed 4 bases, with 8 bases lying between them. The CDR3 sequence is 14 residues long. Germline V gene sequence: CDR1 MGHDK, CDR2 SYGVNS. As DNA, the CDR3 is TGTGCCAGCAGTGAAGTGGGGGGCACCGGGGAGCTGTTTTTT. Translated, it gives CASSEVGGTGELFF.

A remark on this clone: A much larger clonotype is one base distant, so this may be a read error. The same CDR3 arises from other DNA sequences in this sample as well. V and J are TRBV19 and TRBJ1-5, with 8 bases lining up with TRBD1. The CDR3 loop spans 14 amino acids. CDR1 is LNHDA and CDR2 is SQIVND in the germline V gene (reference sequence). The V gene end was trimmed by 6 bases and the J gene end by 2 bases; junction bases not matched to a gene: 3. The CDR3 DNA reads TGTGCCAGTAGCCCGACAGGGGGCAATCAGCCCCAGCATTTT. It translates to CASSPTGGNQPQHF. Together with reference TRBV19 and TRBJ1-5, the CDR3 gives the full variable domain: DGGITQSPKYLFRKEGQNVTLSCEQNLNHDAMYWYRQDPGQGLRLIYYSQIVNDFQKGDIAEGYSVSREKKESFPLTVTSAQKNPTAFYLCASSPTGGNQPQHFGDGTRLSIL.

The V and J genes are TRBV7-2 and TRBJ2-7; no definite D call. Germline lookup yields CDR1 SGHTA and CDR2 FQGNSA. CDR3 size: 11 residues. V lost 1 base and J 6 bases, leaving 4 bases between the germline ends. For the CDR3, the DNA is TGTGCCAGCAGCTTAGTGCGCGAGCAGTACTTC. Protein product: CASSLVREQYF.

The chain uses TRBV28 and TRBJ1-2; D unresolved. Germline loops: CDR1 MDHEN, CDR2 SYDVKM. The CDR3 covers 13 residues. V was pared by 5 bases and J by 0 bases, with 7 bases between. CDR3 in DNA: TGTGCCAGCAGTACGCTGGCTAACTATGGCTACACCTTC. Protein sequence: CASSTLANYGYTF.

The CDR3 bases are TGTGCCAGCAGCTTAGCGCGGGATAGCGGATCTTCCTCCTACGAGCAGTACTTC. This encodes CASSLARDSGSSSYEQYF. The chain employs TRBV7-9 and TRBJ2-7; D is possibly TRBD2 (6 bases). The V end was cut by 0 bases, the J end by 0 bases, with 18 bases between. Germline V CDR1 and CDR2: SEHNR, FQNEAQ (reference sequence). This CDR3 has 18 amino acids.

The chain uses TRBV28 and TRBJ1-1; 10 bases match TRBD1. The CDR3 covers 15 residues. The trim removed 9 bases at V and 1 base at J, leaving 8 bases unmatched. CDR1 and CDR2 (germline): MDHEN, SYDVKM. The CDR3 sequence: CASQTGGGANTEAFF. DNA of the CDR3: TGTGCCAGTCAGACAGGGGGCGGGGCGAACACTGAAGCTTTCTTT.

This clone was seen once. The V gene is TRBV23-1, the J gene TRBJ2-1, with 7 bases fitting TRBD2. TRBV23-1 is classed as an ORF, of uncertain function. V shed 8 bases and J 3 bases; nucleotides not matched to a gene: 10. The CDR3 runs to 15 residues. The CDR3 reads CASALADFRYNEQFF. The CDR3 region has the DNA TGCGCCAGCGCTCTAGCGGACTTCCGCTACAATGAGCAGTTCTTC.

The chain combines TRBV5-4 with TRBJ2-7; a possible D gene is TRBD2 (6 bases). The germline CDR1 and CDR2 sequences are SGHNT and YYREEE (reference sequence). With 0 bases removed from V and 6 bases from J, the gap between germline ends came to 16 bases. The length of the CDR3 is 15 residues. The CDR3 bases are TGTGCCAGCAGCTTGGGTCCGGGAGAACTTGGCGAGCAGTACTTC. Amino acids: CASSLGPGELGEQYF.

There are a few counts of this clone. The genes are TRBV15 and TRBJ1-3; D possibly corresponds to TRBD1 (5 bases). Germline values: CDR1 LNHNV, CDR2 YYDKDF (reference sequence). V dropped 0 bases and J dropped 6 bases, with 15 bases sitting between them. This CDR3 contains 16 residues. The CDR3 nucleotides read TGTGCCACCAGCAGAGAGTTGACAGAAGCTTCAAACACCATATATTTT. It codes for CATSRELTEASNTIYF.

This clone was detected ten times or more. The sample holds other DNA sequences that translate to the same CDR3. The chain carries TRBV18 and TRBJ2-5; TRBD2 is a possible D gene (6 bases). Per germline, CDR1 KGHSH and CDR2 LQKENI. CDR3 length: 16 amino acids. V lost 3 bases, J lost 1 base, and 15 bases lay in between. The CDR3 sequence: CASSPPQGGSQETQYF. CDR3 bases: TGTGCCAGCTCACCCCCCCAGGGAGGCTCCCAAGAGACCCAGTACTTC. The full variable domain, rest sourced from reference TRBV18 and TRBJ2-5, is NAGVMQNPRHLVRRRGQEARLRCSPMKGHSHVYWYRQLPEEGLKFMVYLQKENIIDESGMPKERFSAEFPKEGPSILRIQQVVRGDSAAYFCASSPPQGGSQETQYFGPGTRLLVL.

The chain couples TRBV12-5 to TRBJ2-5; D unclear. Germline V CDR1 and CDR2: LGHNT, FRNRAP. The V gene lost 3 bases and the J gene lost 5 bases, with 10 bases spanning the gap. The CDR3 is 13 residues long. For the CDR3, the DNA is TGTGCTAGTGGTTTAGGGCTGGTGGAGACCCAGTACTTC. Translated: CASGLGLVETQYF.

This chain joins TRBV6-4 and TRBJ1-1; D is perhaps TRBD1 (5 bases). The V gene's germline CDR1 is MRHNA and CDR2 SNTAGT. Trimming shortened V by 4 bases and J by 10 bases, and 25 bases separated the two germline ends. The CDR3 covers 16 residues. CDR3 region: CASSGGGTATRGRAFF. The CDR3 DNA reads TGTGCCAGCAGTGGAGGTGGGACCGCGACCCGCGGTAGAGCTTTCTTT.

The chain recombines TRBV7-9 with TRBJ2-1; D is perhaps TRBD2 (5 bases). V was clipped by 3 bases and J by 6 bases, with 9 bases between them. This CDR3 has 13 residues. CDR1 SEHNR and CDR2 FQNEAQ come from the germline V gene (reference sequence). CDR3 residues: CASSLVLGNEQFF. The CDR3 region has the DNA TGTGCCAGCAGCTTGGTACTAGGCAATGAGCAGTTCTTC.

The chain recombines TRBV7-8 with TRBJ1-1; D unclear. The CDR3 covers 15 residues. V lost 5 bases and J lost 9, with 22 bases in between. The germline V gene has CDR1 SGHVS and CDR2 FQNEAQ. In DNA, the CDR3 is TGTGCCAGCAGCCCCTCCCGGACCGGCGGCATTAAAGCTTTCTTT. Translation: CASSPSRTGGIKAFF.

The rearrangement uses TRBV5-1 and TRBJ2-3, with 7 positions matching TRBD1. The CDR3 sequence is 15 residues long. Trimming cost V 4 bases and J 4 bases; bases outside gene matches: 9. Germline lookup yields CDR1 SGHRS and CDR2 YFSETQ. The CDR3 DNA is TGCGCCAGCAGCCCAAGGGCGACAGGGCCAGATACGCAGTATTTT. Protein sequence: CASSPRATGPDTQYF.

To note about this clone: The sample carries other DNA sequences with the same CDR3. The chain combines TRBV18 with TRBJ2-7; D is possibly TRBD2 (6 bases). The CDR3 length is 13 residues. Trimming removed 6 bases at V and 3 bases at J, with 12 bases between. From germline, CDR1 is KGHSH and CDR2 LQKENI. Here the CDR3 DNA reads TGTGCCAGCTCCCCCCCGGGGGTCTACGAGCAGTACTTC. This sequence encodes CASSPPGVYEQYF.

About this clone: One base away lies a much larger clone, so this may be a sequencing read error. The sample has other DNA sequences that encode this CDR3 too. The chain couples TRBV5-1 to TRBJ2-1; D is unresolved. The germline gives CDR1 SGHRS, CDR2 YFSETQ. The length of the CDR3 is 15 residues. V was cut by 0 bases and J by 0 bases, with 7 bases left in between. CDR3 protein: CASSLDVSSYNEQFF. CDR3 DNA: TGCGCCAGCAGCTTGGATGTCAGCTCCTACAATGAGCAGTTCTTC.

Only a few counts were recorded for this clone. The V and J genes are TRBV2 and TRBJ2-1; D is unclear. V was shortened by 0 bases and J by 0 bases, with 6 bases between the two germline ends. The CDR3 spans 15 residues. In germline, CDR1 is SNHLY, CDR2 FYNNEI. As DNA, the CDR3 is TGTGCCAGCAGTGAAGCGCGGAGCTCCTACAATGAGCAGTTCTTC. Translated: CASSEARSSYNEQFF.

In its sample, this clone was seen once. The V and J genes are TRBV28 and TRBJ2-7; possible D gene TRBD2, 5 bases. Germline V gives CDR1 MDHEN, CDR2 SYDVKM. The V and J ends lost 3 bases and 6 bases respectively, with 9 bases between them. CDR3 length: 12 residues. The CDR3 region has the DNA TGTGCCAGCAGTTTCGGGATCTCCGAGCAGTACTTC. Protein sequence: CASSFGISEQYF.

In its sample, this clone was seen once. The V gene is TRBV6-1, the J gene TRBJ1-1; a weak D match, TRBD1 (5 bases). The CDR3 spans 14 residues. Germline V CDR1 and CDR2: MNHNS, SASEGT. V lost 11 bases to trimming and J lost 0 bases, with 16 bases between them. The CDR3 protein is CAGGRTVLNTEAFF. The CDR3 DNA reads as TGTGCCGGGGGTCGGACGGTACTGAACACTGAAGCTTTCTTT.

This rearrangement joins TRBV4-2 to TRBJ1-3; the D is unclear. Trimming removed 0 bases from V and 1 base from J, with 13 bases in between. Germline CDR1 reads LGHNA; CDR2 reads YNFKEQ. This CDR3 has 17 amino acids. The CDR3 reads CASSQDRTGRSGNTIYF. The CDR3 bases are TGTGCCAGCAGCCAAGATAGGACCGGGAGGTCTGGAAACACCATATATTTT.

This clone has more than one count but fewer than ten. The chain links TRBV7-9 to TRBJ2-2; possible D gene TRBD2, 6 bases. This CDR3 is built from 16 residues. The V end was cut by 0 bases, the J end by 2 bases, with 10 bases between. CDR1 is SEHNR, CDR2 FQNEAQ, per germline (reference sequence). The CDR3 is CASSLARGGNTGELFF. As DNA, the CDR3 is TGTGCCAGCAGCTTAGCACGGGGAGGTAACACCGGGGAGCTGTTTTTT.

The chain combines TRBV19 with TRBJ1-5; D is perhaps TRBD1 (5 bases). Germline values: CDR1 LNHDA, CDR2 SQIVND (reference sequence). The V and J ends lost 8 bases and 6 bases respectively, with 8 bases between them. The CDR3 consists of 11 residues. In DNA, the CDR3 is TGTGCCAGTGGGGCGGGTCAGCCCCAGCATTTT. Translated, it gives CASGAGQPQHF.

The chain recombines TRBV25-1 with TRBJ2-1; TRBD2 matches at 12 bases. The CDR3 spans 18 residues. Trimming removed 1 base from V and 5 bases from J; junction bases left unmatched: 9. The germline V gene has CDR1 MGHDK and CDR2 SYGVNS. In DNA form, the CDR3 reads TGTGCCAGCAGTGAATCGGGATGGACTAGCGGGATACACAATGAGCAGTTCTTC. Protein product: CASSESGWTSGIHNEQFF.